This T cell receptor beta chain originates from a study (dated by TCRdb to about 2016). The CDR3 contains 14 residues, cysteine and phenylalanine counted. Only the CDR3 DNA stays, 42 bases, in frame from base 1. The germline V gene sets CDR1 to SGHRS and CDR2 to YFSETQ. V is pared back by 3 bases and J by 2 bases, with 12 bases lying between the germline termini. This clonotype was seen ten or more times. Its antigen target is currently unknown. No base-level quality is on record; no much larger clone is a single base apart. The library was generated by RT-PCR. TCRdb shows the sequencer as Illumina MiSeq. TCRdb reprocessing: public reads trimmed at Q25 with fastp, clones called with MiXCR, in-frame beta chains kept. Entries are consolidated by CDR3 protein sequence, retaining the most common genes and DNA. The sample data list about 680,000 distinct CDR3 sequences, and approximately 15% of these were observed just once. About 3.6% of the sample belongs to the ten largest clones.

The sequence was collected from a female donor in good health, serving as a healthy control. The rearranged chain carries TRBV5-1 and TRBJ2-7; perhaps TRBD1 is the D gene, with 6 bases matching. Specimen: memory CD4+ T cells from blood. The CDR3 in this case is CASSSQPGAYEQYF. The base sequence is TGCGCCAGCAGCTCCCAACCAGGGGCCTACGAGCAGTACTTC.